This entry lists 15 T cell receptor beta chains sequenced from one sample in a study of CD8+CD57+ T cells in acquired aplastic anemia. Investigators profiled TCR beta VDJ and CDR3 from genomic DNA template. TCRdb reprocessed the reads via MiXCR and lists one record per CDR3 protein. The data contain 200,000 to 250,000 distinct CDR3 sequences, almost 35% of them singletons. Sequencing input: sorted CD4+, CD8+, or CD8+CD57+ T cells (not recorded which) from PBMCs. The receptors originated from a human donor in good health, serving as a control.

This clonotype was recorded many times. CDR3 sequence reads: CASTRTSGRPGGPYNEQFF. In DNA, the CDR3 is TGTGCCAGCACCAGGACTAGCGGGAGGCCGGGGGGGCCTTACAATGAGCAGTTCTTC. The chain carries TRBV11-1 and TRBJ2-1, with 14 nucleotides matching TRBD2. The V gene's germline CDR1 is SGHAT and CDR2 FQDESV (reference sequence). CDR3 length: 19 residues. V trimming: 7 bases; J trimming: 4 bases; junction bases outside the gene matches: 15. The whole variable domain, remainder taken from reference TRBV11-1 and TRBJ2-1, is EAEVAQSPRYKITEKSQAVAFWCDPISGHATLYWYRQILGQGPELLVQFQDESVVDDSQLPKDRFSAERLKGVDSTLKIQPAELGDSAMYLCASTRTSGRPGGPYNEQFFGPGTRLTVL.

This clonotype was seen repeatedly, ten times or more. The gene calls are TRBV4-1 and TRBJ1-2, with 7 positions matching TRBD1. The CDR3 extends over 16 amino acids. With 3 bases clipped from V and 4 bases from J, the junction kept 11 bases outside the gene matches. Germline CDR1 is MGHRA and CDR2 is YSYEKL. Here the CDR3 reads CASSQGNRDRAYGYTF. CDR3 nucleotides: TGCGCCAGCAGCCAGGGAAACCGGGACAGAGCCTATGGCTACACCTTC.

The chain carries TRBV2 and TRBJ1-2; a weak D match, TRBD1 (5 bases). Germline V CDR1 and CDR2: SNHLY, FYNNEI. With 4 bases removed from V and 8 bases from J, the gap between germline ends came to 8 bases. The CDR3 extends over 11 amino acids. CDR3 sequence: CASSGGGGYTF. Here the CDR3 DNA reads TGTGCCAGCAGTGGGGGGGGAGGCTACACCTTC.

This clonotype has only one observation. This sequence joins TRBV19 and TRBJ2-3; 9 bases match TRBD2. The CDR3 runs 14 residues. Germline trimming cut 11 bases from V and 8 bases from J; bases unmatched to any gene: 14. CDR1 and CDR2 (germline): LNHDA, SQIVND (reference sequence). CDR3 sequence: CARNRAGGPGTQYF. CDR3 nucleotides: TGTGCCCGTAATCGGGCGGGAGGGCCAGGTACGCAGTATTTT.

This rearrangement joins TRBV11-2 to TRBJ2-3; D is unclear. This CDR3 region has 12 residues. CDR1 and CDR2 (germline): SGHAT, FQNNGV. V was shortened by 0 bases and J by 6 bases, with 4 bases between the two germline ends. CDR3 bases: TGTGCCAGCAGCTTAGACATGGATACGCAGTATTTT. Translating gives CASSLDMDTQYF.

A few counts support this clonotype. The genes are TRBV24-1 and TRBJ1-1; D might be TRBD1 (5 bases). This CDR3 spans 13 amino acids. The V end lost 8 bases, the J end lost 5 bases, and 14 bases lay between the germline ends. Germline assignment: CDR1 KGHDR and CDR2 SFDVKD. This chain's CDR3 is CATTGRVLTEAFF. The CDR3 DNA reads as TGTGCCACCACCGGCAGGGTTCTAACTGAAGCTTTCTTT.

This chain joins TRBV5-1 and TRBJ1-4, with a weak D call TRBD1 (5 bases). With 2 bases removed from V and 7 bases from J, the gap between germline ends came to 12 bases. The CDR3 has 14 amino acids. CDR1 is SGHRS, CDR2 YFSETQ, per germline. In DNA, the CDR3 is TGCGCCAGCAGCTTAAGGGGCGGGGGTGAAAAACTGTTTTTT. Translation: CASSLRGGGEKLFF.

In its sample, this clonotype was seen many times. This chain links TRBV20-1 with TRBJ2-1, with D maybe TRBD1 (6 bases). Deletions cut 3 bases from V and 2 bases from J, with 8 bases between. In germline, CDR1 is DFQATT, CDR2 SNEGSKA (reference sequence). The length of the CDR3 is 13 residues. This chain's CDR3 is CSARDSPYNEQFF. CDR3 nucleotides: TGCAGTGCTAGGGACAGTCCCTACAATGAGCAGTTCTTC.

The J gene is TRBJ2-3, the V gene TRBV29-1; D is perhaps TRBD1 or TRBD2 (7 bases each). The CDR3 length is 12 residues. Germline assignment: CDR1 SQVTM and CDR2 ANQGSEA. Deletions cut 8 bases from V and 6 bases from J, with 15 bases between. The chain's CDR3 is CSPGGAGDTQYF. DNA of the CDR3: TGCAGCCCAGGGGGAGCGGGGGATACGCAGTATTTT.

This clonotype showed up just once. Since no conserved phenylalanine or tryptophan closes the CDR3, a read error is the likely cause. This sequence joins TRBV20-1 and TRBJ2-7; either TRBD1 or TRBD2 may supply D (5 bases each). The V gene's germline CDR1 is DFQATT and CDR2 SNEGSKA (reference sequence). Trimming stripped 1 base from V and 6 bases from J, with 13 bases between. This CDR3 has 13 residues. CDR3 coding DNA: TGCAGTGCTAGAGGTTCAATGGGGGTCGAGCAGTACTCC. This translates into CSARGSMGVEQYS.

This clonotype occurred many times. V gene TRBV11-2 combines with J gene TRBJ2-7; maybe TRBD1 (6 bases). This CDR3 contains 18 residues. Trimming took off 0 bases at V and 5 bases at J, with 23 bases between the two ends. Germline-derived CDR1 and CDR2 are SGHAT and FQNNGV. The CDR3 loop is CASSLEKPGHKPNHEQYF. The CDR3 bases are TGTGCCAGCAGCTTAGAGAAACCGGGACATAAACCAAACCACGAGCAGTACTTC.

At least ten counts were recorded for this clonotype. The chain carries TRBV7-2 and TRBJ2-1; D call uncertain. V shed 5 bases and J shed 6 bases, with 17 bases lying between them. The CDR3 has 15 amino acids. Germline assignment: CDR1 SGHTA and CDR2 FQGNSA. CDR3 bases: TGTGCCAGCAGCCCTGTGTCACCACTTCGCAATGAGCAGTTCTTC. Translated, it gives CASSPVSPLRNEQFF.

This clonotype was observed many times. For the CDR3, the DNA is TGTGCCAGCAGCTCACAGGGTCTTGGTGGCTACACCTTC. Encoded protein: CASSSQGLGGYTF. The V call is TRBV7-3, the J call TRBJ1-2, with TRBD1 as a possible D gene (6 bases). The CDR3 extends over 13 amino acids. Germline V CDR1 and CDR2: SGHTA, FQGTGA. Trimming removed 4 bases from V and 7 bases from J, with 13 bases in between.

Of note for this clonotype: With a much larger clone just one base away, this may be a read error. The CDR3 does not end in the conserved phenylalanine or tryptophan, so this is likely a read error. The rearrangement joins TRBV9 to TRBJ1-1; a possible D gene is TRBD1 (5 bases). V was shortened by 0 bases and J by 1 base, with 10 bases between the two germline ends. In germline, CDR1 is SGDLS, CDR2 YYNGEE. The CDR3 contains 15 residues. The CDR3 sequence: CASSVDGGANTEAFL. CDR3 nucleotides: TGTGCCAGCAGCGTAGATGGAGGGGCGAACACTGAAGCTTTCCTT.

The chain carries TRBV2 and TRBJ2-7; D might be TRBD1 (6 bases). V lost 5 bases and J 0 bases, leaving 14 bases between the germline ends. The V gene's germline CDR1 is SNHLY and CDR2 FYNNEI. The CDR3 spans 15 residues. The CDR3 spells CASSLRQESSYEQYF. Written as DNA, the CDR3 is TGTGCCAGCAGTTTGAGACAGGAGAGCTCCTACGAGCAGTACTTC.